This T cell receptor beta chain was identified during a study of blood T cell repertoires in COVID-19. Study summary: PBMCs, B-cell-depleted T cells, or T cells provided the cDNA or gDNA that made up the material.

The repertoire was sequenced with immunoSEQ multiplex PCR; TCRdb's copy has only in-frame clones and lacks some. The data contain about 130,000 clones, 84% of them seen just once; the ten biggest clones take up around 13%. Germline V lookup: CDR1 ENHRY, CDR2 SYGVKD. CDR3 size: 15 residues. The V gene end was trimmed by 3 bases and the J gene end by 4 bases; junction bases not matched to a gene: 9. The V gene is TRBV10-3, the J gene TRBJ2-7; 7 nucleotides match TRBD1. The sequence was obtained from a human donor in a cohort sampled during active COVID-19. The sample consisted of peripheral blood. CDR3 residues: CAISDMTGLVYEQYF. DNA for the CDR3: TGTGCCATCAGTGATATGACAGGGCTGGTTTACGAGCAGTACTTC.